The present T cell receptor (beta chain) was sequenced within a study of blood T cell repertoires in COVID-19. Study overall: The cDNA or gDNA used as material had been derived from T cells, B-cell-depleted T cells, or PBMCs.

This clone showed up just a few times. Other DNA sequences of this sample code for an identical CDR3. Using immunoSEQ multiplex PCR, the repertoire was profiled, and TCRdb retains in-frame clones only, with some absent. This sample yields around 120,000 clones, of which 85% to 90% are seen a single time; 3.5% to 4% belongs to the top ten. The CDR3 has 13 amino acids. The V and J ends lost 5 bases and 0 bases respectively, with 7 bases between them. Germline lookup yields CDR1 MNHEY and CDR2 SVGEGT. The chain combines TRBV6-2 or TRBV6-3 with TRBJ1-1; D not certain. The receptor's source is an older woman with COVID-19, enrolled during active disease. The sample comprised peripheral blood. The DNA for the CDR3 is TGTGCCAGCAGTCAGCAGGTGAACACTGAAGCTTTCTTT. Its protein is CASSQQVNTEAFF.